Presented here are 20 T cell receptor beta chains from one specimen sequenced in a study of blood T cell repertoires in COVID-19. The table came from immunoSEQ multiplex PCR; TCRdb's copy has only in-frame clones and leaves some out. The data show around 200,000 clones, with under 85% seen just once and roughly 6.8% held by the top ten. Sequencing input: peripheral blood. The receptors stem from a human donor in a cohort sampled during active COVID-19.

The chain uses TRBV7-9 and TRBJ1-2; 12 bases agree with TRBD1. Germline V gene data show CDR1 as SEHNR and CDR2 as FQNEAQ (reference sequence). V dropped 5 bases and J dropped 9; count of bases not matched to a gene: 7. This CDR3 is built from 14 residues. The CDR3 protein is CASSHGTGGFSYTF. The CDR3 nucleotides read TGTGCCAGCAGCCATGGGACAGGGGGCTTCAGCTACACCTTC.

The chain has TRBV11-2 and TRBJ1-2, with unresolved D. V lost 4 bases and J lost 4, with 7 bases in between. Germline V gene sequence: CDR1 SGHAT, CDR2 FQNNGV. The CDR3 spans 12 residues. The CDR3 nucleotides are TGTGCCAGCAGCTCGGGATCCTATGGCTACACCTTC. Protein: CASSSGSYGYTF.

The V gene is TRBV2, the J gene TRBJ2-7; TRBD1 matches 9 bases. Germline V gene data show CDR1 as SNHLY and CDR2 as FYNNEI. The junction had 0 bases not matched to a gene; V was cut back by 6 bases and J by 0 bases. The CDR3 is made up of 13 amino acids. The CDR3 DNA reads as TGTGCCAGCAGGGACAGGGGCTCCTACGAGCAGTACTTC. Its protein product is CASRDRGSYEQYF.

This chain joins TRBV6-5 and TRBJ2-3; 11 nucleotides align to TRBD2. This CDR3 has 15 amino acids. Looked up from germline, CDR1 is MNHEY and CDR2 is SVGAGI. The V gene end was trimmed by 7 bases and the J gene end by 3 bases; junction bases not matched to a gene: 6. The CDR3 DNA is TGTGCCAGCACAAAGGTAGCGGGAGGGACAGATACGCAGTATTTT. The encoded protein is CASTKVAGGTDTQYF.

The J gene is TRBJ1-3, the V gene TRBV12-3 or TRBV12-4, with D hard to call. The CDR3 has 13 residues. V lost 6 bases, J lost 0 bases, and 6 bases lay in between. The CDR3 here is CASRILSGNTIYF. DNA for the CDR3: TGTGCCAGCAGGATACTCTCTGGAAACACCATATATTTT.

The chain is built from TRBV7-6 and TRBJ1-1, with 9 bases matching TRBD1. The CDR3 sequence is 13 residues long. CDR1 and CDR2 from the germline V gene are SGHVS and FNYEAQ. The J segment lost 8 bases and the V segment lost 5 bases, leaving 6 bases of the junction unmatched. The CDR3 sequence is CASSRGQGGEAFF. The CDR3, as DNA: TGTGCCAGCAGCCGGGGACAGGGTGGCGAAGCTTTCTTT.

The rearrangement links TRBV7-2 to TRBJ2-1; TRBD2 agrees at 8 bases. From germline, CDR1 is SGHTA and CDR2 FQGNSA. The CDR3 runs to 14 residues. Trimming removed 7 bases from V and 1 base from J; junction bases left unmatched: 3. This CDR3 reads CASNGGGSYNEQFF. The DNA of the CDR3 is TGTGCCAGCAACGGGGGGGGTTCCTACAATGAGCAGTTCTTC.

The chain employs TRBV5-1 and TRBJ2-7; D possibly corresponds to TRBD2 (6 bases). The CDR3 is 12 amino acids. V lost 3 bases and J lost 7, with 11 bases in between. Germline lookup yields CDR1 SGHRS and CDR2 YFSETQ. The CDR3: CASSSGTLEQYF. In nucleotides, the CDR3 is TGCGCCAGCAGCTCCGGGACTCTTGAGCAGTACTTC.

Worth noting for this clone: Within the sample, other DNA sequences also encode this same CDR3. The chain has TRBV5-4 and TRBJ1-6, with TRBD1 matching over 9 bases. CDR3 length: 14 amino acids. The J segment lost 9 bases and the V segment lost 2 bases, leaving 3 bases of the junction unmatched. Germline values: CDR1 SGHNT, CDR2 YYREEE (reference sequence). The CDR3 DNA reads as TGTGCCAGCAGCTTAGACAGGGGGTTTTCACCCCTCCACTTT. It is translated as CASSLDRGFSPLHF.

The chain links TRBV5-6 to TRBJ2-1; TRBD1 is a possible D gene (6 bases). The CDR3 spans 14 residues. V shed 5 bases and J shed 12 bases, with 21 bases lying between them. Germline CDR1 SGHDT, CDR2 YYEEEE. CDR3 amino acids: CASRKLIGGNRQFF. CDR3 DNA sequence: TGTGCCAGCAGAAAGCTTATTGGGGGCAACAGGCAGTTCTTC.

The J gene is TRBJ1-5, the V gene TRBV6-5; the D is unclear. CDR1 and CDR2 (germline): MNHEY, SVGAGI. Deletions cut 2 bases from V and 3 bases from J, with 8 bases between. This CDR3 is built from 14 residues. The CDR3 region has the DNA TGTGCCAGCAGTTACGCGGGGTACAATCAGCCCCAGCATTTT. This sequence encodes CASSYAGYNQPQHF.

This chain joins TRBV15 and TRBJ2-7; 8 positions agree with TRBD1. CDR3 length: 15 residues. V shed 0 bases, J shed 3 bases, and the junction held 4 bases outside the gene matches. Germline lookup yields CDR1 LNHNV and CDR2 YYDKDF (reference sequence). The CDR3 is CATSREGRGLYEQYF. The CDR3 DNA reads as TGTGCCACCAGCAGAGAGGGCAGGGGGCTCTACGAGCAGTACTTC.

This clone was observed once. V gene TRBV5-6 combines with J gene TRBJ1-6; TRBD1 aligns across 7 bases. The CDR3 covers 16 residues. CDR1 and CDR2 (germline): SGHDT, YYEEEE. The V and J ends lost 4 bases and 6 bases, in that order; junction bases with no gene match: 10. The CDR3 DNA reads TGTGCCAGCAGCGGGAGAGGTCAGGGGGTTAATTCACCCCTCCACTTT. The encoded protein is CASSGRGQGVNSPLHF.

V usage is TRBV19 and J usage is TRBJ1-5; 7 nucleotides agree with TRBD1. Losses at the gene ends were 6 bases for V and 0 bases for J; bases not matched to a gene: 8. The CDR3 spans 16 residues. Germline-derived CDR1 and CDR2 are LNHDA and SQIVND (reference sequence). In DNA form, the CDR3 reads TGTGCCAGTAGGAACCGGGACAGAAATAGCAATCAGCCCCAGCATTTT. Its protein is CASRNRDRNSNQPQHF.

This clone was counted a single time. The J gene is TRBJ1-5, the V gene TRBV6-5; 8 bases are shared with TRBD1. The germline gives CDR1 MNHEY, CDR2 SVGAGI. V lost 6 bases, J lost 6 bases, and 10 bases stayed unmatched. The CDR3 sequence is 15 residues long. The CDR3 region has the DNA TGTGCCAGCAGAAAGGGGCAGGGGGCGGGTCAGCCCCAGCATTTT. This encodes CASRKGQGAGQPQHF.

This chain links TRBV29-1 with TRBJ2-1; 7 bases agree with TRBD1. Losses at the gene ends were 7 bases for V and 6 bases for J; bases not matched to a gene: 6. Germline lookup yields CDR1 SQVTM and CDR2 ANQGSEA. The CDR3 length is 12 residues. CDR3 DNA: TGCAGCGCAACGACAGGGATCAATGAGCAGTTCTTC. Translation gives CSATTGINEQFF.

This chain connects TRBV3-1 (or the pseudogene TRBV3-2) to TRBJ1-5, with D unresolved. Trimming took off 0 bases at V and 10 bases at J, with 10 bases between the two ends. The CDR3 runs to 13 residues. Germline V gives CDR1 LGHDT, CDR2 YNNKEL (reference sequence). As DNA, the CDR3 is TGTGCCAGCAGCCAAGATCCCAATTCCCCCCAGCATTTT. Its protein product is CASSQDPNSPQHF.

The rearrangement links TRBV5-8 to TRBJ1-2; perhaps TRBD1 as D (6 bases). The germline V gene has CDR1 SGHTS and CDR2 YDEGEE. Between the trimmed V and J ends, which lost 4 bases and 10 bases, there was a span of 20 bases. The CDR3 runs 14 residues. In DNA, the CDR3 is TGTGCCAGCAGCATTGGACAGTCCCCCTCGGACTACACCTTC. Translation: CASSIGQSPSDYTF.

The J gene is TRBJ2-7, the V gene TRBV11-2, with D perhaps TRBD2 (5 bases). Germline values: CDR1 SGHAT, CDR2 FQNNGV. The CDR3 sequence is 13 residues long. V lost 5 bases to trimming and J lost 3 bases, with 11 bases between them. The DNA of the CDR3 is TGTGCCAGCAGCCGAGGGCCCCTCTACGAGCAGTACTTC. This sequence encodes CASSRGPLYEQYF.

The J gene is TRBJ1-2, the V gene TRBV7-4, with 7 nucleotides matching TRBD1. The germline V gene has CDR1 SGHVT and CDR2 SQSDAQ. Trimming removed 5 bases from V and 1 base from J; junction bases left unmatched: 13. This CDR3 has 17 residues. CDR3 DNA sequence: TGTGCCAGCAGCGCGAAGAACCGGGACAGCCGTAACTATGGCTACACCTTC. Translating it yields CASSAKNRDSRNYGYTF.